This TCR beta chain was identified during a study of beta chain features in type 1 diabetes. Turning to the study itself: Age and gender were similar between patients and healthy donors, as were cell yields. Sorted cells, 90 million to 130 million in number, were examined across all samples.

Expressed TCRB transcripts were sequenced because the entire RNA isolate underwent reverse transcription. Clones were read by immunoSEQ multiplex PCR, and TCRdb kept only the in-frame ones, dropping some. Of 160,000 or so clones listed, approximately 9.1% were seen once; the top ten hold around 0.7%. CDR3 length: 15 amino acids. Germline V CDR1 and CDR2: SEHNR, FQNEAQ (reference sequence). The ends lost 5 bases at V and 5 bases at J; junction bases unmatched: 7. Study conclusions and caveats: Shortening of TCRB CDR3s, moderate but significant, appeared in all four CD4+ subsets of Type 1 diabetes patients.

Of note for this clone: Its antigen is undetermined.

Sequences were obtained from central memory CD4+ T cells from blood. The chain has TRBV7-9 and TRBJ2-1, with 9 positions matching TRBD1. The clonotype comes from a young woman with type 1 diabetes. This chain's CDR3 is CASSRWDREHNEQFF. The CDR3 DNA reads TGTGCCAGCAGCCGCTGGGACAGGGAACACAATGAGCAGTTCTTC.